In its sample, the clone carrying this T cell receptor (beta chain) was seen many times. Its matching antigen is unknown. The data belong to a study of T cell repertoires in cytomegalovirus infection. Whole-study context: A matching HLA type, together with CMV infection, was signaled by public TCR beta signatures.

CDR3 length: 14 amino acids. Looked up from germline, CDR1 is SGHTA and CDR2 is FQGNSA. Between the trimmed V and J ends, which lost 1 base and 1 base, there was a span of 4 bases. TCRdb reprocessed the reads via MiXCR and lists one record per CDR3 protein. The top ten hold around 8.6% of the sample, which has 400,000 or so distinct CDR3 sequences, 15% to 20% seen once. Study outcomes and limitations: The response measured ex vivo was dominated by TCR beta clonotypes (HLA-C-restricted and CMV-specific). Cumulative frequency of public TCR beta families picked out carriers of CMV plus the relevant HLA.

The TCR comes from a human donor in good health (CMV status not recorded). Some clones in this sample may be carry-over from other donors' samples. The chain combines TRBV7-2 with TRBJ2-2; D gene uncertain. Source material: PBMCs. CDR3 in DNA: TGTGCCAGCAGCTTAGAAAGGAACACCGGGGAGCTGTTTTTT. Amino acids: CASSLERNTGELFF.